This T cell receptor beta chain emerged from a study of T cells in Graves' hyperthyroidism and ophthalmopathy. Enrolled ophthalmopathy patients presented with a Clinical Activity Score of at least 3, a NOSPECS grade of at least 4, and disease duration under 3 months. Germline-derived CDR1 and CDR2 are DFQATT and SNEGSKA (reference sequence). The CDR3 contains 13 residues. Trimming pared 3 bases from V and 1 base from J, leaving 9 bases between. TCR beta CDR3 sequences were amplified from RNA transcripts. First-round RT-PCR with HTBI primers amplified the TCR CDR3 region. TCRdb called the multiplex PCR reads again in MiXCR, with one record for every CDR3 protein. This table has hundreds of thousands of distinct CDR3 sequences, approximately 15% appearing once.

The TCR comes from a woman in her forties with Graves' ophthalmopathy. Material: blood. V is TRBV20-1 and J is TRBJ1-1; maybe TRBD1 (6 bases). CDR3 nucleotide sequence: TGCAGTGCTAGCCGGGGGGCGAACACTGAAGCTTTCTTT. Translating it yields CSASRGANTEAFF.